This TCR beta chain was sequenced during a study of radiotherapy plus CTLA-4 blockade in lung cancer. Repertoires were generated with immunoSEQ multiplex PCR, while TCRdb's copy carries only in-frame clones and drops some. This table holds approximately 50,000 clones, around 73% found once. Trimming removed 2 bases from V and 3 bases from J, with 9 bases in between. Germline V gene lookup returns CDR1 SEHNR and CDR2 FQNEAQ (reference sequence). This CDR3 is built from 14 residues. The rearrangement links TRBV7-9 to TRBJ2-3; the D gene is possibly TRBD2 (6 bases). The receptor was isolated from a human donor with non-small cell lung cancer who had a complete response to radiotherapy plus ipilimumab. This material consisted of peripheral blood, taken from a patient treated with radiotherapy plus ipilimumab. The CDR3 DNA reads TGTGCCAGCAGCTTACTCGGAGGGACAGATACGCAGTATTTT. Its translation is CASSLLGGTDTQYF. Complete variable domain (other parts from reference TRBV7-9 and TRBJ2-3): DTGVSQNPRHKITKRGQNVTFRCDPISEHNRLYWYRQTLGQGPEFLTYFQNEAQLEKSRLLSDRFSAERPKGSFSTLEIQRTEQGDSAMYLCASSLLGGTDTQYFGPGTRLTVL.